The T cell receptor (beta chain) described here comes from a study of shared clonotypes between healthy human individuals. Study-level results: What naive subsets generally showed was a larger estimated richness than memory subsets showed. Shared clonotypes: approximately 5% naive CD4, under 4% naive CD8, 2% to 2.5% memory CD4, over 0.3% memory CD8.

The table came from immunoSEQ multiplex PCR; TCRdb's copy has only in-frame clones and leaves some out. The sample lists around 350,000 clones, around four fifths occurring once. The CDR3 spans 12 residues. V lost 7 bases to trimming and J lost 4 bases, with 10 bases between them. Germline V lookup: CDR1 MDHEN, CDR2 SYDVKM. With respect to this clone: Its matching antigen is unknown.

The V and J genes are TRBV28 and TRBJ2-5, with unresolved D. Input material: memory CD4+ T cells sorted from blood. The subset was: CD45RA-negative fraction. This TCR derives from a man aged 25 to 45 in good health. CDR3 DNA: TGTGCCAGCACTGGAAGCTTAGAGACCCAGTACTTC. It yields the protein CASTGSLETQYF.